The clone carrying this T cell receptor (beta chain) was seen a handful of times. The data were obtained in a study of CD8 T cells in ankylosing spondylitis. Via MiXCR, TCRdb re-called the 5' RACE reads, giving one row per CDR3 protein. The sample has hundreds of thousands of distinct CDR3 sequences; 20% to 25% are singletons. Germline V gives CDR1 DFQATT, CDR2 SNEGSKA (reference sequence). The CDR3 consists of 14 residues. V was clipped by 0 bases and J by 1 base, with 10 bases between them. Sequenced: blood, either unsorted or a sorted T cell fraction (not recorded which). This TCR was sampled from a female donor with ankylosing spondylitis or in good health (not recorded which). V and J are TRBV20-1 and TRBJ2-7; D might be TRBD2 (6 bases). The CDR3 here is CSARDLRESYEQYF. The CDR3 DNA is TGCAGTGCTAGAGATCTACGGGAGTCCTACGAGCAGTACTTC.